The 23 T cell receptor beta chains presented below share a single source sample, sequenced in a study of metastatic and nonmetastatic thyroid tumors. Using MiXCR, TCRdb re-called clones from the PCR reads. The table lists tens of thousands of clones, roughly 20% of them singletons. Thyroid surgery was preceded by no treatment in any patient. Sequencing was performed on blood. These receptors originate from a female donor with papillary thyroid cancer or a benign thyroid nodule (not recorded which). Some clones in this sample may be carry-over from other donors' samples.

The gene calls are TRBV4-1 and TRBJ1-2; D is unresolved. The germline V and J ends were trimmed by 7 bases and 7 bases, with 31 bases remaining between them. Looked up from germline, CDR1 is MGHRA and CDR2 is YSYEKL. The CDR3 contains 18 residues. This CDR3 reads CASKSSDAGVPLSGGYTF. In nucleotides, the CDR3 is TGCGCCAGCAAGTCCTCCGATGCAGGAGTGCCCCTATCGGGTGGCTACACCTTC.

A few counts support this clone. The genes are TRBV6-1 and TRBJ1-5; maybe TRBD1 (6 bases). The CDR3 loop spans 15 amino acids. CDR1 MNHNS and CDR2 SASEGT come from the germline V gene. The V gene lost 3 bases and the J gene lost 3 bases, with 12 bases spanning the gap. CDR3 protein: CASSDWDTSNQPQHF. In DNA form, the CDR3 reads TGTGCCAGCAGTGACTGGGACACCTCCAATCAGCCCCAGCATTTT.

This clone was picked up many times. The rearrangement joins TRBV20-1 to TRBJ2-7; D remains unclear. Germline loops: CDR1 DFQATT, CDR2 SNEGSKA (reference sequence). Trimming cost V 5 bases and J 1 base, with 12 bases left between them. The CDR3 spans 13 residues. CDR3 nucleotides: TGCAGTGCTCCGTTAAACCCATCCTACGAGCAGTACTTC. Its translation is CSAPLNPSYEQYF.

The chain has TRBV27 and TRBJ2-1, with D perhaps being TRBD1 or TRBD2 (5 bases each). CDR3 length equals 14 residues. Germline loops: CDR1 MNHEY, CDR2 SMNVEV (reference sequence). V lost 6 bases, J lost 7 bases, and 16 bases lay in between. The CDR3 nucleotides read TGTGCCAGCAGGCTAGTTCACGAGGGGAATGAGCAGTTCTTC. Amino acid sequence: CASRLVHEGNEQFF.

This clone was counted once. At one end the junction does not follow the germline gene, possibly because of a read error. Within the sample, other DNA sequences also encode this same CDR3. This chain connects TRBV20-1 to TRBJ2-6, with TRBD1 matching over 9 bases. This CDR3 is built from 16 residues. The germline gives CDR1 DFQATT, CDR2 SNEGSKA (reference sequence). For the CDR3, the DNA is TGCAGTGCAACTCGGGGACAGGGATTTGGGGCAAACGTCCTCACTTTC. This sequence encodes CSATRGQGFGANVLTF.

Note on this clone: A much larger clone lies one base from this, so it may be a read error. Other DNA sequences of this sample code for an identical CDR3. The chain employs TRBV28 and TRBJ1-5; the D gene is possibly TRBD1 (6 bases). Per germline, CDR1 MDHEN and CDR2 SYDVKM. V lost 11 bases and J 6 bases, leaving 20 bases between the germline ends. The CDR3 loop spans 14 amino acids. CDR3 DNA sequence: TGTGCCGCCTCGTCTGGGGGGCGGGGTCAGCCCCAGCATTTT. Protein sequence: CAASSGGRGQPQHF.

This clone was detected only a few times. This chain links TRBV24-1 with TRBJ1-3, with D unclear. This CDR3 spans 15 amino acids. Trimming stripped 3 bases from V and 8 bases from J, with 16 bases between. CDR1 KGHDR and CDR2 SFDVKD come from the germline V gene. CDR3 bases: TGTGCCACCAGTGATCACGGGAGAGGCGAAGACACCATATATTTT. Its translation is CATSDHGRGEDTIYF.

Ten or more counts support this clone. The CDR3 region has the DNA TGTGCCAGCAGCTCTGGGGCGAACACCGGGGAGCTGTTTTTT. It codes for CASSSGANTGELFF. The chain joins TRBV11-3 to TRBJ2-2; D is unclear. Germline CDR1 reads SGHNT; CDR2 reads YENEEA. This CDR3 region has 14 residues. V was cut by 4 bases and J by 0 bases, with 6 bases left in between.

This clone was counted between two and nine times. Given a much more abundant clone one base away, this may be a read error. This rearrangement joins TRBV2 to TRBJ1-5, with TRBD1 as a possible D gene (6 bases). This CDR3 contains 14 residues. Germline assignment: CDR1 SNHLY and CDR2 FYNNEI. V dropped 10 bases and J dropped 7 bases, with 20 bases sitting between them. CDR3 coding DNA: TGTGCCATCAAAGTACAGGGAGAGGGACAGCCCCAGCATTTT. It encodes CAIKVQGEGQPQHF.

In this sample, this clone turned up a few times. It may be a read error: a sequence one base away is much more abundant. This chain's CDR3 is CASRTGEDYGELFF. The CDR3, as DNA: TGTGCCAGCAGGACAGGAGAAGATTACGGGGAGCTGTTTTTT. The chain couples TRBV6-4 to TRBJ2-2, with D perhaps TRBD1 (6 bases). Trimming took off 6 bases at V and 7 bases at J, with 15 bases between the two ends. CDR1 and CDR2 (germline): MRHNA, SNTAGT. CDR3 length: 14 residues.

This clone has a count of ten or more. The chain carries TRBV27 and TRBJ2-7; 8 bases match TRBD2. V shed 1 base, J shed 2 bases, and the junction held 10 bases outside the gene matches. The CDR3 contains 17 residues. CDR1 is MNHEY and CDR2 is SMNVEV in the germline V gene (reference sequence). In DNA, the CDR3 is TGTGCCAGCAGTTTATTTATTCCGAGCGGGGGCCCCTACGAGCAGTACTTC. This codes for CASSLFIPSGGPYEQYF.

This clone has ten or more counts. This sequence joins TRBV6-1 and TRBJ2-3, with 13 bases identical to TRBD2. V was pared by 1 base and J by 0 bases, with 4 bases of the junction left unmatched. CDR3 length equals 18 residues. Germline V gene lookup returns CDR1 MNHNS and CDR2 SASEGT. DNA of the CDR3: TGTGCCAGCAGTGAAGAATGGACTAGCGGGGGTAGCACAGATACGCAGTATTTT. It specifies CASSEEWTSGGSTDTQYF.

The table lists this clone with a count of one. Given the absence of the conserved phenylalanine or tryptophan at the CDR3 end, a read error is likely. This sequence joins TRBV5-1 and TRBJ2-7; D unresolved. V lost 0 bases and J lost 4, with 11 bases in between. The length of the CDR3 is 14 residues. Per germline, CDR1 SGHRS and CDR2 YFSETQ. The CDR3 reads CASSLGSYSYEQYL. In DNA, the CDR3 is TGCGCCAGCAGCTTGGGATCTTACAGTTACGAGCAGTACCTC.

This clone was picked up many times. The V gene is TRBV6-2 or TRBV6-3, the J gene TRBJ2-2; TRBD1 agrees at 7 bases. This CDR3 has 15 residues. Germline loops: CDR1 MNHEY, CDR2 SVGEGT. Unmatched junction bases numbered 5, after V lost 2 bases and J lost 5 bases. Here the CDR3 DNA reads TGTGCCAGCAGTTACGACAGGGTGAGGACCGGGGAGCTGTTTTTT. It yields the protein CASSYDRVRTGELFF.

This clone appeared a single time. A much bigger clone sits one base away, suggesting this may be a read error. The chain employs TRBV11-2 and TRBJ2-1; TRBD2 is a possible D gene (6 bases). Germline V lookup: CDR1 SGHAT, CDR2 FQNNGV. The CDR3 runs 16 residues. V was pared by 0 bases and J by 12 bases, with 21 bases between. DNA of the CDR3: TGTGCCAGCAGCTTAGAGTTCGGGAGCCACCTCTATGGGCAGTTCTTC. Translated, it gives CASSLEFGSHLYGQFF.

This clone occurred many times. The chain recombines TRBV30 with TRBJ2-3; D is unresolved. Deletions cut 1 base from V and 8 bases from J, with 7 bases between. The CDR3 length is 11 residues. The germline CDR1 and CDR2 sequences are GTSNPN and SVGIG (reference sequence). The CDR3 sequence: CAWSGQSTQYF. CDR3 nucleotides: TGTGCCTGGAGTGGGCAATCTACGCAGTATTTT.

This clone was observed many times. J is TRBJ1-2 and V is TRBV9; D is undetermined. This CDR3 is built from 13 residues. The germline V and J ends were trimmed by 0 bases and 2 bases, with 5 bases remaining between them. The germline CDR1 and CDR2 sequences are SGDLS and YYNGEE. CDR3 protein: CASSVDTNYGYTF. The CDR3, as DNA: TGTGCCAGCAGCGTAGACACGAACTATGGCTACACCTTC.

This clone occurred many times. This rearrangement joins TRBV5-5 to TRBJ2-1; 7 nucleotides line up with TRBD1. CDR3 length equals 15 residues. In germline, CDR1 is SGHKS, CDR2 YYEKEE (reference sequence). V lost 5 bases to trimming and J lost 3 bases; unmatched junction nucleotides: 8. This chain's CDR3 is CASRRDRAVYNEQFF. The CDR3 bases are TGTGCCAGCAGACGCGACAGGGCCGTCTACAATGAGCAGTTCTTC. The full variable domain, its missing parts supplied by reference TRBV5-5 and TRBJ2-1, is DAGVTQSPTHLIKTRGQQVTLRCSPISGHKSVSWYQQVLGQGPQFIFQYYEKEERGRGNFPDRFSARQFPNYSSELNVNALLLGDSALYLCASRRDRAVYNEQFFGPGTRLTVL.

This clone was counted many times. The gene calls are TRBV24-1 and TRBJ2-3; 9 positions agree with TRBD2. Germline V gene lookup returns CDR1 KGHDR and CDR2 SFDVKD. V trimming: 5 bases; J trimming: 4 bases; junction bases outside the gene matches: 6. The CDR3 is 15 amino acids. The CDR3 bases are TGTGCCACCAGTGGAAAGCGGGAGGCCCCAGATACGCAGTATTTT. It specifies CATSGKREAPDTQYF.

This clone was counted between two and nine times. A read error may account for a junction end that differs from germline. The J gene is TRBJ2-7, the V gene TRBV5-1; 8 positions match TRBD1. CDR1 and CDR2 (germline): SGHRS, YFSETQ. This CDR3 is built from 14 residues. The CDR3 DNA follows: TGCGCCAGCAGTTTGGACAGGGATCGCTACGAGCAGTACTTC. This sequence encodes CASSLDRDRYEQYF.

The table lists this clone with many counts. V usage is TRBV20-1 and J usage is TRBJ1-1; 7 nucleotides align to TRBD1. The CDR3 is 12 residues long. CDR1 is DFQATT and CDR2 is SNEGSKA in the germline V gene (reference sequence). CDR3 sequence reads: CTGGRGDTEAFF. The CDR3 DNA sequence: TGCACAGGGGGGCGCGGGGACACTGAAGCTTTCTTT.

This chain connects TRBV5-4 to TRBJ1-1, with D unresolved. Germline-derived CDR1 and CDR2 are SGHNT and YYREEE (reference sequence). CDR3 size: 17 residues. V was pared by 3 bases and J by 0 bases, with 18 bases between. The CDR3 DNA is TGTGCCAGCAGCTATGCCCTACCTGGAACCATGAACACTGAAGCTTTCTTT. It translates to CASSYALPGTMNTEAFF.

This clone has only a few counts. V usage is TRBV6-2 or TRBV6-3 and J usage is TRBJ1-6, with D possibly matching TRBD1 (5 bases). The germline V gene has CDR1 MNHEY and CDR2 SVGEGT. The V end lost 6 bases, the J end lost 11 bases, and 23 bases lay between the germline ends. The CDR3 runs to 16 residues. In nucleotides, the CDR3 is TGTGCCAGCAGGAACCCCCGGGGCGAGGGAACGGCACCCCTCCACTTT. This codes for CASRNPRGEGTAPLHF.